The source of this T cell receptor beta chain is a study of shared clonotypes between healthy human individuals. Concerning this clone itself: Its antigen remains unidentified.

Into CD45RA+ naive and CD45RA-negative memory subsets, the CD4+ cells were split. The germline V and J ends were trimmed by 4 bases and 2 bases, with 8 bases remaining between them. This CDR3 has 13 amino acids. Germline loops: CDR1 KGHSH, CDR2 LQKENI. Every subset had its genomic DNA shared out evenly among several immunoSEQ plates. Authors' methods: Sequence data from immunoSEQ were junction-only and lacked quality scores; consequently, filtering differed. The protocol was immunoSEQ multiplex PCR, while the TCRdb copy is restricted to in-frame clones and leaves out a portion. D and trimming were read from the DNA, whereas the V and J calls and clone size are those reported in that table. The sample has roughly 1,100,000 clones, around four fifths seen once. Regarding the study as a whole: Naive CD4 clonotypes overlapped across a few donors at approximately 5.3%.

Sequencing was done on a sample of memory CD4+ T cells sorted from blood. Subset indicated: CD45RA-negative fraction. This chain uses TRBV18 with TRBJ1-2; possibly TRBD1 for D (6 bases). This clonotype was obtained from a man aged 18 to 29 in good health. The CDR3 nucleotides are TGTGCCAGCTCACAGGGGGTCAACTATGGCTACACCTTC. This translates into CASSQGVNYGYTF.